There are a few counts of the clone carrying this TCR beta chain. What it binds is unknown. The sample is drawn from a study of regulatory T cells in long-lasting Graves disease. In the study overall: Persistence in Graves' disease denoted antithyroid drug use beyond 5 years alongside positive TSH receptor antibodies.

Study-level findings and limits: There were preferences for TRBV28, TRBJ1-2 and TRBJ2-5 in persistent disease.

The CDR3 totals 14 residues. Germline assignment: CDR1 PRHDT and CDR2 FYEKMQ (reference sequence). V dropped 5 bases and J dropped 0 bases, with 10 bases sitting between them. As for time point: persistent/refractory GD, antithyroid drugs over 5 years with positive TRAb. Extracted PBMC RNA gave rise to the TCR library. In building TCR beta libraries, iRepertoire HTBI primers were used together with Arm-PCR of CDR3 regions. TCRdb analysed the multiplex PCR reads with MiXCR anew, one entry per CDR3 protein. Of hundreds of thousands of distinct CDR3 sequences in the sample, approximately 23% were seen once.

Sequenced here: peripheral blood mononuclear cells (PBMCs), sampled when the disease was refractory, from a patient treated with antithyroid drugs. J is TRBJ1-1 and V is TRBV13; D is uncertain. The origin of this receptor is a female donor with Graves disease. The CDR3 here is CASSVEGVNTEAFF. In DNA form, the CDR3 reads TGTGCCAGCAGCGTAGAAGGCGTGAACACTGAAGCTTTCTTT.